The clone carrying this T cell receptor beta chain has a handful of counts. What it binds is not known. This sample stems from a study of memory CD4+ T cells and cytomegalovirus serostatus. Points from the study as a whole: Median bootstrapped AUC for CMV status was about 0.96 originally, 0.75 to 0.91 US-trained.

Single viable CD3+CD4+CD8-CD45RO+ cells were sorted as the memory CD4+ T cells. Germline CDR1 reads MNHNS; CDR2 reads SASEGT. V was cut by 6 bases and J by 2 bases, with 11 bases left in between. This CDR3 comprises 13 residues. Using immunoSEQ multiplex PCR, the repertoire was profiled, and TCRdb retains in-frame clones only, with some absent. The table shows over 65,000 clones, with about 78% occurring only once. The sample taken for sequencing was memory CD4+ T cells from blood. This receptor was identified in an adult in good health and CMV-seropositive. V gene TRBV6-1 combines with J gene TRBJ2-7; weak D call: TRBD1 (6 bases). This CDR3 is CASRDSGAYEQYF. In DNA form, the CDR3 reads TGTGCCAGCAGGGACAGCGGCGCCTACGAGCAGTACTTC.